This T cell receptor (beta chain) stems from a study of T cell clones after liver transplantation. Study at large: TCRbeta sequencing after a pre-transplant mixed lymphocyte reaction identified graft-donor-reactive clones, later tracked in post-transplant blood.

Clones were sequenced by immunoSEQ multiplex PCR, and TCRdb holds only the in-frame ones, with some missing. The sample includes about 45,000 clones, 85% to 90% of them seen just once. Germline trimming cut 2 bases from V and 4 bases from J; bases unmatched to any gene: 6. The CDR3 length is 17 residues. Per the germline V gene, CDR1 is SGHRS and CDR2 is YFSETQ. CD3+CD4+ and CD3+CD8+ cells were FACS-sorted from thawed unstimulated PBMCs. The source is a human patient who received a liver transplant. Some of the T cells might come from the graft donor. The chain has TRBV5-1 and TRBJ2-1, with 13 positions matching TRBD2. Sequenced material: CD4+ T cells from blood, taken 24 months after liver transplant. The CDR3 sequence: CASSLGLAGAEYNEQFF. CDR3 DNA: TGCGCCAGCAGCTTAGGACTAGCGGGAGCCGAATACAATGAGCAGTTCTTC. The complete variable domain, with remaining parts taken from reference TRBV5-1 and TRBJ2-1, reads KAGVTQTPRYLIKTRGQQVTLSCSPISGHRSVSWYQQTPGQGLQFLFEYFSETQRNKGNFPGRFSGRQFSNSRSEMNVSTLELGDSALYLCASSLGLAGAEYNEQFFGPGTRLTVL.